This T cell receptor (beta chain) is from a study of blood T cell repertoires in COVID-19. The CDR3 is 18 amino acids. Trimming stripped 0 bases from V and 7 bases from J, with 19 bases between. Germline lookup yields CDR1 LGHDT and CDR2 YNNKEL (reference sequence). Per the original methods: Nucleated cell number was recorded as an estimate derived from reference gene primer amplification. Clones were read by immunoSEQ multiplex PCR, and TCRdb kept only the in-frame ones, dropping some. Clone size and the V and J calls come from that table; the DNA yielded D and trimming. Altogether 410,000 or so clones are present, 89% being singletons, with the ten largest covering 1.5% to 1.8%. Enrolled during active infection, Seattle patients were then followed longitudinally.

The specimen sequenced was peripheral blood. V usage is TRBV3-1 (or the pseudogene TRBV3-2) and J usage is TRBJ1-6; D is possibly TRBD1 (5 bases). The receptor's source is a woman aged 40 to 50 with COVID-19, enrolled during active disease. DNA of the CDR3: TGTGCCAGCAGCCAAGAGTTGGGGGGGAGACGGAACAATTCACCCCTCCACTTT. The encoded protein is CASSQELGGRRNNSPLHF.